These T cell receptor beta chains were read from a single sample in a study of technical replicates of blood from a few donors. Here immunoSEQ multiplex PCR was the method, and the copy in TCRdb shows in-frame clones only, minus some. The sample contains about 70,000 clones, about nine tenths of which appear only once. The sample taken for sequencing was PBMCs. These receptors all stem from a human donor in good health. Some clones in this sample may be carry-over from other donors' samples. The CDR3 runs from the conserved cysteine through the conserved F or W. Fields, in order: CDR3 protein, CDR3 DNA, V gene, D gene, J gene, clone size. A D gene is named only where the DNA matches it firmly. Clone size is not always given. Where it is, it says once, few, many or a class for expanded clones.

CASSEVLRETQYF TGTGCCAGCAGTGAAGTGCTGCGAGAGACCCAGTACTTC TRBV6-1 . TRBJ2-5 .
CASTVRGRSHEQYF TGTGCCAGCACCGTGAGGGGGCGCAGTCACGAGCAGTACTTC TRBV6-1 TRBD1 TRBJ2-7 .
CASSYSRGGQPQHF TGTGCCAGCAGTTACTCTAGGGGAGGTCAGCCCCAGCATTTT TRBV6-5 . TRBJ1-5 .
CASSQLTSGNYEQYF TGCGCCAGCAGCCAATTGACTAGCGGGAACTACGAGCAGTACTTC TRBV4-3 TRBD2 TRBJ2-7 .
CASSRQGLNTF TGTGCCAGCAGCAGACAGGGTTTGAATACCTTC TRBV7-2 TRBD1 TRBJ1-2 .
CASSLIGATNEKLFF TGTGCCAGCAGCCTCATAGGGGCAACTAATGAAAAACTGTTTTTT TRBV7-9 . TRBJ1-4 .
CASSTGTAYSNQPQHF TGTGCCAGTAGTACTGGGACAGCATATAGCAATCAGCCCCAGCATTTT TRBV19 TRBD1 TRBJ1-5 .
CASSVQGAPNTGELFF TGTGCCAGCAGCGTACAGGGGGCTCCGAACACCGGGGAGCTGTTTTTT TRBV9 TRBD1 TRBJ2-2 few
CATSRAPGLALEYF TGTGCCACCAGCAGAGCCCCGGGACTAGCACTGGAGTATTTT TRBV15 TRBD2 TRBJ2-3 .
CASSLTGKPDTQYF TGTGCCAGCAGCTTGACGGGAAAGCCAGATACGCAGTATTTT TRBV7-9 . TRBJ2-3 .
CASSSGQGPYGYTF TGTGCCAGCAGCTCAGGACAGGGGCCCTATGGCTACACCTTC TRBV7-9 TRBD1 TRBJ1-2 .
CAWSVPDRANTGELFF TGTGCCTGGAGTGTTCCCGACAGGGCGAACACCGGGGAGCTGTTTTTT TRBV30 TRBD1 TRBJ2-2 few